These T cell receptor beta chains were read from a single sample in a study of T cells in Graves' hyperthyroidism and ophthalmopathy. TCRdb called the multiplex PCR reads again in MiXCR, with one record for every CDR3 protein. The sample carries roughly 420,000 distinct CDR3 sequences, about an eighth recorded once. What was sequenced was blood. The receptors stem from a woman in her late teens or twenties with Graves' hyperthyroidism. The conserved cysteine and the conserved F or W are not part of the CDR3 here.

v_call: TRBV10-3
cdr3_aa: AISEFAGAANEQF

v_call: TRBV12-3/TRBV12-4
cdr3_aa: ASSPGGPGTDMQY

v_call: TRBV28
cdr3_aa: ASSNGGGDTQY

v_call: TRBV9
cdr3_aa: ASSEGRTRGTGELF

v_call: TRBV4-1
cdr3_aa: ASSQPGTDTQY

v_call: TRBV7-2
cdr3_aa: ASSLMGLAGGNEQY

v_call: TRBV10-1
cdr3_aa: ASSESKLRDRSPLGQY

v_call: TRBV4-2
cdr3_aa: ASSQERVYEQY

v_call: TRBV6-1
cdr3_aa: ASSVEGASTEAF

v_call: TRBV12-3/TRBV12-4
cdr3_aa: ASRGTGGIGNQPQH

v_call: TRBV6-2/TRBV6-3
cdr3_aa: ASRLVSSGYNEQF

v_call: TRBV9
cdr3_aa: ASSVGLAAYNEQF

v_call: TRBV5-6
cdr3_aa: ASSFNDMNTEAF

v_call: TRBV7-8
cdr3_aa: ASSSPGWTSRETQY

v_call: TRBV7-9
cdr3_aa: ASSSTSGGTGELF

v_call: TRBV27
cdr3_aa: ASSPGLNQPQH

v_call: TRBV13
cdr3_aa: ASSRIGNQPQH

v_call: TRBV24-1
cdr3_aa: ATSDRTSGSNEQY